The following is a T cell receptor beta chain sequence with its context. This entry belongs to a study of blood T cell repertoires in COVID-19. The wider study: Spain, Italy and the United States supplied samples that represented acute and convalescent COVID-19. Sources were T cells, B-cell-depleted T cells, or PBMCs; the material itself was cDNA or gDNA.

The length of the CDR3 is 12 residues. Germline CDR1 LNHDA, CDR2 SQIVND (reference sequence). Deletions cut 3 bases from V and 11 bases from J, with 13 bases between. Authors' data handling: Counts of nucleated cells, estimated from reference gene primer amplification, were obtained. Method: immunoSEQ multiplex PCR; TCRdb's copy keeps in-frame clones and lacks some. The DNA was the basis for D and trimming; V, J and clone size are from that table. This sample has some 240,000 clones, with 84% found just once. The sequenced material came from peripheral blood. The sequence came from a woman aged 40 to 50 who had recovered from COVID-19. This chain links TRBV19 with TRBJ1-1; perhaps TRBD1 as D (5 bases). The CDR3 nucleotides are TGTGCCAGTAGTATCGGAGGGGTACAGGCTTTCTTT. This sequence encodes CASSIGGVQAFF.